The present T cell receptor beta chain was sequenced within a study of T cell changes during pregnancy in multiple sclerosis. Assay used: immunoSEQ multiplex PCR; TCRdb lists only in-frame clones, some missing. This sample yields roughly 57,000 clones, of which approximately 90% are seen a single time; 2% to 3% belongs to the top ten. V dropped 0 bases and J dropped 3; count of bases not matched to a gene: 5. The CDR3 runs 15 residues. Germline loops: CDR1 MNHNY, CDR2 SVGAGI (reference sequence). The receptor's source is a female donor with multiple sclerosis, enrolled in a pregnancy study. The source material was peripheral blood, sampled in the first trimester of pregnancy. The chain uses TRBV6-6 and TRBJ2-7; 7 bases are a match to TRBD2. DNA of the CDR3: TGTGCCAGCAGTTACTCGGGGGGGGGTCTCTACGAGCAGTACTTC. Its protein product is CASSYSGGGLYEQYF.